This TCR beta chain originates from a study of breast tumors, draining lymph nodes, adjacent tissues. Trimming removed 3 bases from V and 8 bases from J, with 11 bases in between. This CDR3 is built from 11 residues. The germline V gene has CDR1 DFQATT and CDR2 SNEGSKA (reference sequence). Study-wide findings and caveats: The data were judged consistent with most tumor T cells coming from lymph node and expanding in tumor. Compared with basal-like, luminal-like tumors shared significantly more repertoire with nontumor tissue. Tumor T cell lymph node origin was a supported hypothesis, not proven. Tumor repertoires ranked between lymph nodes and nontumor tissue in diversity, with V and J gene preferences.

TCRdb analysed the multiplex PCR reads with MiXCR anew, one entry per CDR3 protein. The sample has tens of thousands of distinct CDR3 sequences; 40% to 45% are singletons. Points on this clonotype: The antigen is undetermined.

Sequences were obtained from breast tumor tissue. The rearrangement joins TRBV20-1 to TRBJ2-7; D possibly corresponds to TRBD2 (5 bases). The source of this sequence is a female donor with breast cancer. Some clones in this sample may be carry-over from other donors' samples. The CDR3 sequence is CSASEGVQQYF. CDR3 nucleotides: TGCAGTGCTAGCGAGGGTGTCCAGCAGTACTTC.